Below are 23 T cell receptor beta chains sequenced from a single sample in a study of T cell repertoires in cytomegalovirus infection. TCRdb reprocessed the reads via MiXCR and lists one record per CDR3 protein. This table has about 180,000 distinct CDR3 sequences, around 14% appearing once. The sample was PBMCs. These TCRs come from a human donor in good health (CMV status not recorded). Some clones in this sample may be carry-over from other donors' samples.

This clonotype was seen ten or more times. The J gene is TRBJ1-5, the V gene TRBV12-3 or TRBV12-4; D remains ambiguous. V lost 10 bases, J lost 0 bases, and 10 bases lay in between. There are 13 residues in the CDR3. The CDR3, as DNA: TGTGCCACCGGACGGGATAGCAATCAGCCCCAGCATTTT. Amino acid sequence: CATGRDSNQPQHF.

This clonotype showed up just a few times. This chain joins TRBV28 and TRBJ1-2, with D possibly TRBD1 on 6 matching bases. V was trimmed by 5 bases and J by 3 bases, leaving 16 bases between them. The CDR3 runs to 15 residues. Germline V gene data show CDR1 as MDHEN and CDR2 as SYDVKM. As DNA, the CDR3 is TGTGCCAGCAGTCTTCATCGACAGGAATACTATGGCTACACCTTC. Protein sequence: CASSLHRQEYYGYTF.

In its sample, this clonotype was seen many times. The chain links TRBV7-7 to TRBJ1-1, with unresolved D. This CDR3 region has 13 residues. The V gene lost 2 bases and the J gene lost 4 bases, with 8 bases spanning the gap. Per germline, CDR1 SSHAT and CDR2 FNYEAQ (reference sequence). The CDR3, as DNA: TGTGCCAGCAGCTTAACCGGTTTCACTGAAGCTTTCTTT. Translating gives CASSLTGFTEAFF. The whole variable domain, filled in from reference TRBV7-7 and TRBJ1-1, reads GAGVSQSPRYKVTKRGQDVTLRCDPISSHATLYWYQQALGQGPEFLTYFNYEAQPDKSGLPSDRFSAERPEGSISTLTIQRTEQRDSAMYRCASSLTGFTEAFFGQGTRLTVV.

A single count supports this clonotype. The chain has TRBV6-2 or TRBV6-3 and TRBJ1-6, with D possibly matching TRBD1 (6 bases). CDR1 MNHEY and CDR2 SVGEGT come from the germline V gene. The CDR3 sequence is 14 residues long. With 4 bases removed from V and 10 bases from J, the gap between germline ends came to 14 bases. This CDR3 is CASSSGQFKSPLHF. The CDR3 nucleotides are TGTGCCAGCAGTTCCGGACAGTTTAAATCACCCCTCCACTTT.

A few counts support this clonotype. The rearrangement joins TRBV5-1 to TRBJ1-4; 8 bases map to TRBD1. With V trimmed by 4 bases and J by 8 bases, 10 bases remained unmatched. The germline V gene has CDR1 SGHRS and CDR2 YFSETQ. The CDR3 has 15 residues. The CDR3 here is CASSLEGQGREKLFF. CDR3 sequence (DNA): TGCGCCAGCAGCCTTGAAGGACAGGGAAGAGAAAAACTGTTTTTT. Drawing the rest from reference TRBV5-1 and TRBJ1-4, the complete variable domain is KAGVTQTPRYLIKTRGQQVTLSCSPISGHRSVSWYQQTPGQGLQFLFEYFSETQRNKGNFPGRFSGRQFSNSRSEMNVSTLELGDSALYLCASSLEGQGREKLFFGSGTQLSVL.

This clonotype was seen only a few times. The rearrangement uses TRBV10-1 and TRBJ1-1; D is unresolved. The germline V gene has CDR1 WNHNN and CDR2 SYGVQD (reference sequence). The CDR3 consists of 12 residues. Trimming removed 8 bases from V and 0 bases from J, with 7 bases in between. The CDR3 here is CASSGLNTEAFF. In DNA, the CDR3 is TGCGCCAGCTCCGGACTGAACACTGAAGCTTTCTTT.

The chain is built from TRBV29-1 and TRBJ2-2; TRBD2 might be the D (5 bases). Germline V CDR1 and CDR2: SQVTM, ANQGSEA. The CDR3 runs 14 residues. V was clipped by 3 bases and J by 1 base, with 9 bases between them. CDR3 nucleotide sequence: TGCAGCGTTGAGTACGGGAAGAACACCGGGGAGCTGTTTTTT. Protein: CSVEYGKNTGELFF.

This clonotype was detected only a few times. CDR3 DNA sequence: TGTGCCAGCAGTGTTTTTTTCAGTGAAGCTTTCTTT. Translated: CASSVFFSEAFF. The chain employs TRBV2 and TRBJ1-1; D is unclear. CDR3 length: 12 amino acids. The germline V gene has CDR1 SNHLY and CDR2 FYNNEI. Trimming took 4 bases from V and 7 from J, leaving 10 bases between them.

This clonotype was picked up many times. The chain carries TRBV28 and TRBJ2-7, with 11 bases identical to TRBD2. Germline values: CDR1 MDHEN, CDR2 SYDVKM. The trim removed 4 bases at V and 0 bases at J, leaving 5 bases unmatched. This CDR3 contains 16 residues. The CDR3 loop is CASSSPGLAVSYEQYF. CDR3 in DNA: TGTGCCAGCAGTTCCCCGGGACTAGCGGTCTCCTACGAGCAGTACTTC.

This chain links TRBV6-5 with TRBJ2-3; tentative D call: TRBD2 (6 bases). This CDR3 is 15 amino acids long. The V gene lost 5 bases and the J gene lost 2 bases, with 14 bases spanning the gap. Germline assignment: CDR1 MNHEY and CDR2 SVGAGI. CDR3 sequence reads: CASSTGGTYTDTQYF. DNA for the CDR3: TGTGCCAGCAGTACGGGCGGGACGTACACAGATACGCAGTATTTT.

This clonotype appeared a single time. The chain links TRBV5-4 to TRBJ2-7; D is unresolved. Germline CDR1 SGHNT, CDR2 YYREEE (reference sequence). The CDR3 has 14 residues. V lost 1 base and J 7 bases, leaving 15 bases between the germline ends. CDR3 nucleotides: TGTGCCAGCAGCTTGTCAAGAAGCCTAGGGGAGCAGTACTTC. Translation gives CASSLSRSLGEQYF.

There are many counts of this clonotype. The chain recombines TRBV7-2 with TRBJ2-1, with D perhaps matching TRBD2 (5 bases). The CDR3 is 14 residues long. Trimming took 1 base from V and 9 from J, leaving 13 bases between them. Germline values: CDR1 SGHTA, CDR2 FQGNSA. The CDR3 loop is CASSLGRGRGEQFF. CDR3 coding DNA: TGTGCCAGCAGCTTAGGACGAGGGCGAGGTGAGCAGTTCTTC.

The chain has TRBV20-1 and TRBJ2-7; a weak D match, TRBD2 (7 bases). The CDR3 spans 15 residues. Germline CDR1 reads DFQATT; CDR2 reads SNEGSKA (reference sequence). The ends were cut back, 0 bases at V and 5 bases at J, with 17 bases in the middle. The CDR3 sequence: CSARDGKRDTNEQYF. The CDR3 coding sequence is TGCAGTGCTAGAGATGGAAAGCGGGACACCAACGAGCAGTACTTC.

The rearrangement uses TRBV28 and TRBJ2-7, with a weak D call TRBD1 (5 bases). The V gene lost 7 bases and the J gene lost 5 bases, with 12 bases spanning the gap. Germline V gives CDR1 MDHEN, CDR2 SYDVKM. The CDR3 has 12 amino acids. CDR3 bases: TGTGCCAGCACCCAGGGCCTGGACGAGCAGTACTTC. It codes for CASTQGLDEQYF.

This chain joins TRBV14 and TRBJ2-5; the D is unclear. The CDR3 consists of 12 residues. CDR1 SGHDN and CDR2 FVKESK come from the germline V gene. The V end was cut by 1 base, the J end by 5 bases, with 5 bases between. Here the CDR3 DNA reads TGTGCCAGCAGCCAAGCGTGGGAGACCCAGTACTTC. Protein: CASSQAWETQYF.

This clonotype was observed many times. J is TRBJ2-1 and V is TRBV7-9, with D possibly TRBD2 on 6 matching bases. Looked up from germline, CDR1 is SEHNR and CDR2 is FQNEAQ (reference sequence). The CDR3 consists of 13 residues. V was shortened by 2 bases and J by 10 bases, with 12 bases between the two germline ends. CDR3 nucleotides: TGTGCCAGCAGCTTACCAGGAGGGTACGAGCAGTTCTTC. It is translated as CASSLPGGYEQFF.

This chain links TRBV20-1 with TRBJ2-1; TRBD2 agrees at 9 bases. The CDR3 sequence is 13 residues long. Germline trimming cut 3 bases from V and 6 bases from J; bases unmatched to any gene: 3. Germline V gives CDR1 DFQATT, CDR2 SNEGSKA (reference sequence). CDR3 DNA sequence: TGCAGTGCTAGCCGCGGGGGGGCCAATGAGCAGTTCTTC. Protein product: CSASRGGANEQFF.

This clonotype has a count of ten or more. The chain joins TRBV7-2 to TRBJ2-3, with D perhaps matching TRBD2 (5 bases). Per the germline V gene, CDR1 is SGHTA and CDR2 is FQGNSA. V was clipped by 5 bases and J by 8 bases, with 11 bases between them. There are 12 residues in the CDR3. CDR3 sequence (DNA): TGTGCCAGCAGCCCGTTTGCGGGTACGCAGTATTTT. Translating it yields CASSPFAGTQYF. Drawing the rest from reference TRBV7-2 and TRBJ2-3, the complete variable domain is GAGVSQSPSNKVTEKGKDVELRCDPISGHTALYWYRQSLGQGLEFLIYFQGNSAPDKSGLPSDRFSAERTGGSVSTLTIQRTQQEDSAVYLCASSPFAGTQYFGPGTRLTVL.

The DNA for the CDR3 is TGTGCCAGTACCCCAGGGATACCGAGCACTGAAGCTTTCTTT. Protein product: CASTPGIPSTEAFF. The rearrangement uses TRBV19 and TRBJ1-1; D may be TRBD1 (5 bases). The CDR3 extends over 14 amino acids. V dropped 7 bases and J dropped 4 bases, with 16 bases sitting between them. The germline V gene has CDR1 LNHDA and CDR2 SQIVND (reference sequence).

This clonotype was found many times. J is TRBJ2-7 and V is TRBV7-2, with D perhaps matching TRBD2 (5 bases). The CDR3 loop spans 16 amino acids. Trimming took off 1 base at V and 2 bases at J, with 15 bases between the two ends. Per germline, CDR1 SGHTA and CDR2 FQGNSA. The CDR3 bases are TGTGCCAGCAGCTTAGGTTCCCGAGGGCCAGCCTACGAGCAGTACTTC. As protein: CASSLGSRGPAYEQYF.

This clonotype was seen repeatedly, ten times or more. V usage is TRBV7-2 and J usage is TRBJ2-1, with D perhaps matching TRBD2 (5 bases). The CDR3 contains 14 residues. Between the trimmed V and J ends, which lost 11 bases and 0 bases, there was a span of 14 bases. Germline lookup yields CDR1 SGHTA and CDR2 FQGNSA. The chain's CDR3 is CALKGADSYNEQFF. Here the CDR3 DNA reads TGTGCCTTAAAGGGAGCCGACTCCTACAATGAGCAGTTCTTC.

This clonotype was found many times. The chain recombines TRBV6-1 with TRBJ1-2, with 7 positions matching TRBD1. The CDR3 runs 14 residues. V trimming: 6 bases; J trimming: 8 bases; junction bases outside the gene matches: 12. The germline V gene has CDR1 MNHNS and CDR2 SASEGT. CDR3 residues: CASRPLDRRGGYTF. The CDR3 DNA follows: TGTGCCAGCAGACCCCTGGACAGGAGAGGGGGCTACACCTTC.

The table lists this clonotype with many counts. The rearrangement uses TRBV7-2 and TRBJ1-3; D remains unclear. The germline CDR1 and CDR2 sequences are SGHTA and FQGNSA. The CDR3 is 14 residues long. Trimming removed 1 base from V and 7 bases from J, with 11 bases in between. CDR3 nucleotide sequence: TGTGCCAGCAGCTTAGGTCTCCAGCGGAACACCATATATTTT. This sequence encodes CASSLGLQRNTIYF. The entire variable domain, with the rest obtained from reference TRBV7-2 and TRBJ1-3, is as follows: GAGVSQSPSNKVTEKGKDVELRCDPISGHTALYWYRQSLGQGLEFLIYFQGNSAPDKSGLPSDRFSAERTGGSVSTLTIQRTQQEDSAVYLCASSLGLQRNTIYFGEGSWLTVV.